This section outlines one TCR beta chain sequence together with its context. These data belong to a study of blood T cell repertoires in COVID-19. Across the whole study: COVID-19 samples, acute and convalescent, were from the United States, Italy and Spain. T cells, B-cell-depleted T cells, or PBMCs supplied cDNA or gDNA.

V lost 2 bases, J lost 2 bases, and 12 bases stayed unmatched. CDR1 is SGHDT, CDR2 YYEEEE, per germline. The CDR3 is made up of 18 amino acids. Per the authors' pipeline: Researchers report that nucleated cell counts were estimated from reference gene primer amplification. Measured with immunoSEQ multiplex PCR; TCRdb has only the in-frame clones, and not every one. For V, J and clone size, that table is used; D and trimming come from the DNA. The sample lists about 130,000 clones; more than 80% were seen once. The receptor was derived from a woman aged 55-75 years with acute or convalescent COVID-19. Source material: peripheral blood. This chain joins TRBV5-6 and TRBJ2-1; 8 bases match TRBD1. CDR3 amino acids: CASSLRTGQVGTYNEQFF. The CDR3 region has the DNA TGTGCCAGCAGCTTAAGGACAGGGCAGGTTGGAACCTACAATGAGCAGTTCTTC.